This T cell receptor (beta chain) was recorded in a study of shared T cell receptors in the human thymus (TCRdb year 2021). In terms of the full investigation: The study examined how the human thymus generates shared, self-reactive T-cell receptor alpha chains.

With regard to this clone: The antigen it recognizes is unknown. Base qualities are not recorded, but no much larger clone differs from it by a single base.

Trimming removed 0 bases from V and 0 bases from J, leaving 6 bases between the germline ends. From the cysteine up to the phenylalanine, the CDR3 has a length of 15 residues. The entry retains the CDR3 DNA only, 45 bases that are in frame from base 1. The germline V gene yields SGHTA for CDR1 and FQGTGA for CDR2. Libraries were made using the immunoSEQ multiplex PCR assay. TCRdb mirrors the immuneACCESS table, restricted to in-frame sequences. Some clones are absent from its copies; in checked studies, under half trace to an unresolved V gene, and the reason for the others is unknown. Within this sample are hundreds of thousands of clones, with 85% to 95% of them counted one time only. The biggest ten clones account for about 0.02% of the sample.

The receptor comes from a human donor. Sample: thymocytes. The rearrangement combines TRBV7-3 with TRBJ1-3, with the identity of the D gene unclear. CDR3 region: CASSLTQPSGNTIYF. The DNA sequence is TGTGCCAGCAGCTTAACCCAGCCCTCTGGAAACACCATATATTTT.